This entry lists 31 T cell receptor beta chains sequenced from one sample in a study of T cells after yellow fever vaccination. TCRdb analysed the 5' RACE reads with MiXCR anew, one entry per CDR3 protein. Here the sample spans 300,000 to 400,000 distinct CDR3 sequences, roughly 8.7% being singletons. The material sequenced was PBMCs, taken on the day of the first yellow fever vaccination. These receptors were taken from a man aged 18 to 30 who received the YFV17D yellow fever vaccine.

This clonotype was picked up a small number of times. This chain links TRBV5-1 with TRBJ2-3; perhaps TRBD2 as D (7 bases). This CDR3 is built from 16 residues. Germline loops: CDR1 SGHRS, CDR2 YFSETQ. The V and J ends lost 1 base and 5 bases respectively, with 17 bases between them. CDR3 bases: TGCGCCAGCAGCTTGAGGAGGGGGGGCCCGGGAGATACGCAGTATTTT. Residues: CASSLRRGGPGDTQYF.

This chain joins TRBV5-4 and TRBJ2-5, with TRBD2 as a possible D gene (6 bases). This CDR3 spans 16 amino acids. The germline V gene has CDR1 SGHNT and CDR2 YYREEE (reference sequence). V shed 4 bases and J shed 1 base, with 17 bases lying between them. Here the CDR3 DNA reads TGTGCCAGCAGCCAGGGCATTGGGCGGGGCCAAGAGACCCAGTACTTC. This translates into CASSQGIGRGQETQYF. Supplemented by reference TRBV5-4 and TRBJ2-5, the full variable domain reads ETGVTQSPTHLIKTRGQQVTLRCSSQSGHNTVSWYQQALGQGPQFIFQYYREEENGRGNFPPRFSGLQFPNYSSELNVNALELDDSALYLCASSQGIGRGQETQYFGPGTRLLVL.

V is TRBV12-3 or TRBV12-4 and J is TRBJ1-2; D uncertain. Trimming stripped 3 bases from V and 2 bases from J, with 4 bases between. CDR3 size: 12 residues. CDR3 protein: CASSLNNYGYTF. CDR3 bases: TGTGCCAGCAGTTTGAACAACTATGGCTACACCTTC.

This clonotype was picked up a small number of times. The CDR3 DNA reads TGTGCCACCAGCAGAGAGTGGGCAGGGGGGGAAGCTTTCTTT. Its protein product is CATSREWAGGEAFF. The genes are TRBV15 and TRBJ1-1, with 7 bases matching TRBD1. This CDR3 has 14 amino acids. Germline V gives CDR1 LNHNV, CDR2 YYDKDF (reference sequence). V lost 0 bases and J lost 8; bases outside the gene matches: 6. Looking up the rest from reference TRBV15 and TRBJ1-1 gives the full variable domain: DAMVIQNPRYQVTQFGKPVTLSCSQTLNHNVMYWYQQKSSQAPKLLFHYYDKDFNNEADTPDNFQSRRPNTSFCFLDIRSPGLGDTAMYLCATSREWAGGEAFFGQGTRLTVV.

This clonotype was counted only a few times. The CDR3 loop reads CASSLLKGGTGGLDGYTF. CDR3 sequence (DNA): TGCGCCAGCAGCCTCCTCAAGGGGGGGACAGGGGGCCTGGATGGCTACACCTTC. The chain recombines TRBV4-1 with TRBJ1-2; TRBD1 agrees at 12 bases. CDR3 length: 18 residues. Germline loops: CDR1 MGHRA, CDR2 YSYEKL. Trimming at V came to 4 bases and at J to 6 bases, leaving 15 bases not matched to a gene.

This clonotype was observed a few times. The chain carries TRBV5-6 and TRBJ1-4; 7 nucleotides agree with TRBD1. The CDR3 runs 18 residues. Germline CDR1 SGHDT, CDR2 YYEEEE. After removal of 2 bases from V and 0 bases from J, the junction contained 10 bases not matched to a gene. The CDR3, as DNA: TGTGCCAGCAGCTTTCGACAGGGTTTTGAAGCAACTAATGAAAAACTGTTTTTT. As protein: CASSFRQGFEATNEKLFF.

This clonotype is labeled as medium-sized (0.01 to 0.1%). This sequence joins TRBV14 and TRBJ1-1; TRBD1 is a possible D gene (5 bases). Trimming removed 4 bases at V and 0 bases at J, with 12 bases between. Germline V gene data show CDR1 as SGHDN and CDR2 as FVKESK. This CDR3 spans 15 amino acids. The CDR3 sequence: CASSRGGALNTEAFF. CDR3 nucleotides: TGTGCCAGCAGCCGGGGAGGGGCTTTGAACACTGAAGCTTTCTTT.

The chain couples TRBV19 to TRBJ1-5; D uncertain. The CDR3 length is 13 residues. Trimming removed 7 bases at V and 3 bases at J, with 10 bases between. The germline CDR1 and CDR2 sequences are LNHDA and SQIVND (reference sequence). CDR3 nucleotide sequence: TGTGCCAGTAATTCGGGGTACAATCAGCCCCAGCATTTT. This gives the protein CASNSGYNQPQHF.

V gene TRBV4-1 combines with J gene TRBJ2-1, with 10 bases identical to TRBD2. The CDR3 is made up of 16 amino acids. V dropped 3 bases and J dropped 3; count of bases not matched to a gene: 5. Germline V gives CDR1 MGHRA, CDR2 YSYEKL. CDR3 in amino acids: CASSHPLAGFYNEQFF. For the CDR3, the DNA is TGCGCCAGCAGCCACCCACTAGCGGGGTTCTACAATGAGCAGTTCTTC.

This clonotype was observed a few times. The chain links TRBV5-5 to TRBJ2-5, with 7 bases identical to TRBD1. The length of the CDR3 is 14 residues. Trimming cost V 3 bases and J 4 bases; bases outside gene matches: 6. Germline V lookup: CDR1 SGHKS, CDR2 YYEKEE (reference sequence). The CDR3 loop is CASSYDRVGETQYF. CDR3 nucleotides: TGTGCCAGCAGCTACGACAGGGTAGGAGAGACCCAGTACTTC.

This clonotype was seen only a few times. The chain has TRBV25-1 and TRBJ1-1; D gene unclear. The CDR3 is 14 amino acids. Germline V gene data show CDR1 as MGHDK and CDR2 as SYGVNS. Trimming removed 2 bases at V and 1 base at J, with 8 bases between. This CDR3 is CASSELHGNTEAFF. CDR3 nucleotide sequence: TGTGCCAGCAGTGAACTCCACGGGAACACTGAAGCTTTCTTT.

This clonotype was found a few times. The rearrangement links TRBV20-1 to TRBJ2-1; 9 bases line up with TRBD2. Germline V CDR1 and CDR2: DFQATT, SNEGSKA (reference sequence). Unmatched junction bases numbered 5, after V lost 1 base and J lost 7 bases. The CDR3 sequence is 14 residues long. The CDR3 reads CSARVPSGTNEQFF. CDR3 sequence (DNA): TGCAGTGCTAGAGTACCTAGCGGGACGAATGAGCAGTTCTTC.

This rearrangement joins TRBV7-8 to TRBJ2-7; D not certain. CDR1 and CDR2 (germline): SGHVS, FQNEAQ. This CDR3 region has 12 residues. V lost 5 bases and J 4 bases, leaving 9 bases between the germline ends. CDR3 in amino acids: CASSPVRYEQYF. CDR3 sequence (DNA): TGTGCCAGCAGCCCGGTAAGGTACGAGCAGTACTTC.

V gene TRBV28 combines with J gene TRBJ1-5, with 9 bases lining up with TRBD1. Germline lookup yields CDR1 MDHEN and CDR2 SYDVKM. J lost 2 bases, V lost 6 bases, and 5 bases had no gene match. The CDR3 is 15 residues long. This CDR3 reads CASRWGQGGNQPQHF. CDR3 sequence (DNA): TGTGCCAGCAGGTGGGGACAGGGCGGCAATCAGCCCCAGCATTTT. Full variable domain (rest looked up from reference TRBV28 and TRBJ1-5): DVKVTQSSRYLVKRTGEKVFLECVQDMDHENMFWYRQDPGLGLRLIYFSYDVKMKEKGDIPEGYSVSREKKERFSLILESASTNQTSMYLCASRWGQGGNQPQHFGDGTRLSIL.

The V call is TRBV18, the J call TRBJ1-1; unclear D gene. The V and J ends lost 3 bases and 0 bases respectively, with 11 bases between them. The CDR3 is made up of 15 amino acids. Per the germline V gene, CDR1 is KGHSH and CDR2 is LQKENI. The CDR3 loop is CASSPMTPMNTEAFF. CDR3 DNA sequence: TGTGCCAGCTCACCCATGACACCGATGAACACTGAAGCTTTCTTT.

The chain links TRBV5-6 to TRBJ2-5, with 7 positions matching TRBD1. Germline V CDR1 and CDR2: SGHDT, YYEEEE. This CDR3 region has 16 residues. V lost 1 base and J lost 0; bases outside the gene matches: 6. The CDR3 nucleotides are TGTGCCAGCAGCTTGCCGCCAGGGGGTTACCAAGAGACCCAGTACTTC. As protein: CASSLPPGGYQETQYF.

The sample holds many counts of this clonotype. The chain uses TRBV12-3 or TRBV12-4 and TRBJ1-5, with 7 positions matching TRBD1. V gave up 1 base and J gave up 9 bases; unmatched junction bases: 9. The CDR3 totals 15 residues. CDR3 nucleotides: TGTGCCAGCAGTTTAGATCGGGGACAGATTCTGCCCCAGCATTTT. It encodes CASSLDRGQILPQHF.

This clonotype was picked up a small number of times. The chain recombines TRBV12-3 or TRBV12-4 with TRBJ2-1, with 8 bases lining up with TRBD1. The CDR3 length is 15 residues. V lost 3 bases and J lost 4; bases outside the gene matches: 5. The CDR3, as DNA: TGTGCCAGCAGTTTCGGACAGGGAATTTACAATGAGCAGTTCTTC. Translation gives CASSFGQGIYNEQFF.

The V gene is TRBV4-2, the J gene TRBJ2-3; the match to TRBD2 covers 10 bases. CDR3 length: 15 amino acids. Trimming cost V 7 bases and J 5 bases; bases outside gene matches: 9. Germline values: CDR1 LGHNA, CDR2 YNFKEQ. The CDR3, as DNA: TGTGCCAGCAAGCCCCAACTAGCGGGGCAAGATACGCAGTATTTT. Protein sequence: CASKPQLAGQDTQYF.

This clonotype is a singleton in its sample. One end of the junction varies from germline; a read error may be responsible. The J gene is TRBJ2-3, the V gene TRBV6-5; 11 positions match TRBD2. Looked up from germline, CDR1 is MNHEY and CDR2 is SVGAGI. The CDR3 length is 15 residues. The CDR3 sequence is CACSYSGTSGDTQYF. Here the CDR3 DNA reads TGTGCCTGCAGTTACTCTGGGACTAGCGGAGATACGCAGTATTTT.

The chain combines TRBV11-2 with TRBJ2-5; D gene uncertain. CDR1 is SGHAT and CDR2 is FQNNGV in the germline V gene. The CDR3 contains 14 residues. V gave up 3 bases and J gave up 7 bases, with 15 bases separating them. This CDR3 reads CASSLITSGLTQYF. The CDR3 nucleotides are TGTGCCAGCAGCTTGATCACCTCAGGATTGACCCAGTACTTC.

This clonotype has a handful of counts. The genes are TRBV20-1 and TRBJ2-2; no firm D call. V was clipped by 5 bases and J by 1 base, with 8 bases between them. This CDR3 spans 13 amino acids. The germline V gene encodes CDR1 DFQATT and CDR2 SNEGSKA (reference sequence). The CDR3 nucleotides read TGCAGTGCTGCGTATAGGAACACCGGGGAGCTGTTTTTT. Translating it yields CSAAYRNTGELFF.

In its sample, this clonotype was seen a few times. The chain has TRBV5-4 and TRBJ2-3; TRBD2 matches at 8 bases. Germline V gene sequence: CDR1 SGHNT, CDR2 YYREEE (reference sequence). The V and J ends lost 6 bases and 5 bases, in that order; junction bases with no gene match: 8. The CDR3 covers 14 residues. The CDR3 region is CASKRGGGGDTQYF. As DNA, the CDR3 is TGTGCCAGCAAACGGGGGGGCGGCGGAGATACGCAGTATTTT.

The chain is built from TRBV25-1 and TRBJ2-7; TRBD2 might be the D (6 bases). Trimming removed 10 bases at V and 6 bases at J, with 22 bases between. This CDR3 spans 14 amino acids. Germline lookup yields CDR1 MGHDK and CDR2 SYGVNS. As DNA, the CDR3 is TGTGCCAATTCTACCGTTGGAGGGTCGGGCGAGCAGTACTTC. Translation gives CANSTVGGSGEQYF.

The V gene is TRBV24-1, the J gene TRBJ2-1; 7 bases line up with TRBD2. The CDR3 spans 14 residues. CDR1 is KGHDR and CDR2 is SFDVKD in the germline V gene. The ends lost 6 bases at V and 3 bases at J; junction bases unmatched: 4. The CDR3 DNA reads TGTGCCACCAGTACCAGCGGGGACTACAATGAGCAGTTCTTC. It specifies CATSTSGDYNEQFF.

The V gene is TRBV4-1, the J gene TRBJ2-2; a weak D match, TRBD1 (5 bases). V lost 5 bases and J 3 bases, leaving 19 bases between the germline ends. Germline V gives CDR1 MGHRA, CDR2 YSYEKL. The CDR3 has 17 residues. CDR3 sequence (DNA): TGCGCCAGCAGCACCGGACACTTACGTTTGGACACCGGGGAGCTGTTTTTT. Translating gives CASSTGHLRLDTGELFF.

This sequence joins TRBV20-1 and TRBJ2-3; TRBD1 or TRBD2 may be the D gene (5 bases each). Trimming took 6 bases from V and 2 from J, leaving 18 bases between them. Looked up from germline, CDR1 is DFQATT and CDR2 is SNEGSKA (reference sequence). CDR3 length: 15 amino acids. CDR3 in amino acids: CSAPRPGALTDTQYF. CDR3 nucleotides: TGCAGTGCCCCTCGCCCCGGGGCTCTCACAGATACGCAGTATTTT.

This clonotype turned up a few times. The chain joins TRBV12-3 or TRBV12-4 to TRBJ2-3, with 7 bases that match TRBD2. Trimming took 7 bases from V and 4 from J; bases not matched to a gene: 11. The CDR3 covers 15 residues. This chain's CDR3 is CASTIMGGGADTQYF. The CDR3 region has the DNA TGTGCCAGCACTATAATGGGGGGGGGAGCAGATACGCAGTATTTT.

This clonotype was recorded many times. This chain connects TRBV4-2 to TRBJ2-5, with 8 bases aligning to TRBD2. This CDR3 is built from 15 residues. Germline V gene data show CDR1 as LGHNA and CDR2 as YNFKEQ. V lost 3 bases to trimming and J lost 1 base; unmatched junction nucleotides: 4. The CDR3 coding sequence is TGTGCCAGCAGCCAGGGCGGGGGGATCCAAGAGACCCAGTACTTC. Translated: CASSQGGGIQETQYF.

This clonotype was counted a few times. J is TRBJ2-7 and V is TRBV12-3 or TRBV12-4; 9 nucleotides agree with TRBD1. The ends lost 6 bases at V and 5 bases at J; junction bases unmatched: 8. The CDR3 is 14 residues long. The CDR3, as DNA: TGTGCCAGCAGCTCCGGGACAGGGCTCCACGAGCAGTACTTC. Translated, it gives CASSSGTGLHEQYF.

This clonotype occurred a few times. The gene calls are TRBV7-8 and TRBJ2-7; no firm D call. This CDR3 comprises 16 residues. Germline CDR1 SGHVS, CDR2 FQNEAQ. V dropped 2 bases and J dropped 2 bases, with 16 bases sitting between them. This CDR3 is CASSLYGQSLPYEQYF. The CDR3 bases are TGTGCCAGCAGCTTATACGGGCAGTCCCTCCCCTACGAGCAGTACTTC.